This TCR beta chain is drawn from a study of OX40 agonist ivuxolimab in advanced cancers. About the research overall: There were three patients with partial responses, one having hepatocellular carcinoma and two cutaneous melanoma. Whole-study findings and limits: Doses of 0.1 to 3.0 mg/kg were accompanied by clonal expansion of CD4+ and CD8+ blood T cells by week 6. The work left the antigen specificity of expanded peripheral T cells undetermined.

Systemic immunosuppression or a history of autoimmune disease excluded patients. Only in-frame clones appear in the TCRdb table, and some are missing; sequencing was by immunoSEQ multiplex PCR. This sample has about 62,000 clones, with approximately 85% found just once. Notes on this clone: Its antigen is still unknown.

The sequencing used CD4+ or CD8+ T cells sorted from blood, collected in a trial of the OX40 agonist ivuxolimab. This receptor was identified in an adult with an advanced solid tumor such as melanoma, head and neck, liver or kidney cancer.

In DNA, the CDR3 is TGTGCCAGCAGCTCGGGGGAAGGGGACGACGAGCAGTACTTC. It codes for CASSSGEGDDEQYF. V is TRBV9 and J is TRBJ2-7; TRBD2 might be the D (6 bases). The CDR3 contains 14 residues. The germline V gene has CDR1 SGDLS and CDR2 YYNGEE. The ends were cut back, 4 bases at V and 5 bases at J, with 16 bases in the middle.